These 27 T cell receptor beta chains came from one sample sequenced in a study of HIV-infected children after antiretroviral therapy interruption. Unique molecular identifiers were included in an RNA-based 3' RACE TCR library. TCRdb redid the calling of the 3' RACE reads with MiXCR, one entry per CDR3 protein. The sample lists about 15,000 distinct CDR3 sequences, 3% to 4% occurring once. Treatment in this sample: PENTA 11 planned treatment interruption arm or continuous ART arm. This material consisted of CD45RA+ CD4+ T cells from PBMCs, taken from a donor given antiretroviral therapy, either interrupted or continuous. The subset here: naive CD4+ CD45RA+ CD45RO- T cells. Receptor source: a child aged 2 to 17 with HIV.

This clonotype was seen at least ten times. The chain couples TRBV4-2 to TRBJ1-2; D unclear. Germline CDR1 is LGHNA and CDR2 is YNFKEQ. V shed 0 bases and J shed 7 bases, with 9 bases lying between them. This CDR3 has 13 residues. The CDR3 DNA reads TGTGCCAGCAGCCAAGAGGAGGGTCCTGGCTACACCTTC. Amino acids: CASSQEEGPGYTF.

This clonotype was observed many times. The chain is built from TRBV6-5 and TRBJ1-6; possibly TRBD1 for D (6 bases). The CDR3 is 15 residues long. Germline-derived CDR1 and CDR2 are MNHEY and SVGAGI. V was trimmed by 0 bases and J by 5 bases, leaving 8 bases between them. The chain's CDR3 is CASSYSDRNNSPLHF. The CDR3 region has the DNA TGTGCCAGCAGTTACTCAGACAGGAATAATTCACCCCTCCACTTT.

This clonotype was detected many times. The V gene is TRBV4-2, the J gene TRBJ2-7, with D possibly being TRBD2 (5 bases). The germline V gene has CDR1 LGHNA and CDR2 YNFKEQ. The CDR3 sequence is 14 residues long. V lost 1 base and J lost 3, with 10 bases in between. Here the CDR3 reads CASSQGDGNYEQYF. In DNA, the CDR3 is TGTGCCAGCAGCCAAGGAGACGGGAACTACGAGCAGTACTTC.

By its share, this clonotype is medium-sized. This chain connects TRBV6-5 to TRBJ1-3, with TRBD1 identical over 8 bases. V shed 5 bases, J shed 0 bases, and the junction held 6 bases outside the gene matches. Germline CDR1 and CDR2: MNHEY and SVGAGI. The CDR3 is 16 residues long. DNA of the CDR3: TGTGCCAGCAGTAGGACAGGGCTCAGCTCTGGAAACACCATATATTTT. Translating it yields CASSRTGLSSGNTIYF.

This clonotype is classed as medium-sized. For the CDR3, the DNA is TGTGCCAGCAGTAGGACTAGCGGGGGGATTAGCACAGATACGCAGTATTTT. It yields the protein CASSRTSGGISTDTQYF. The chain carries TRBV6-5 and TRBJ2-3; 14 bases line up with TRBD2. The CDR3 sequence is 17 residues long. The germline V gene has CDR1 MNHEY and CDR2 SVGAGI. Germline trimming cut 5 bases from V and 0 bases from J; bases unmatched to any gene: 4.

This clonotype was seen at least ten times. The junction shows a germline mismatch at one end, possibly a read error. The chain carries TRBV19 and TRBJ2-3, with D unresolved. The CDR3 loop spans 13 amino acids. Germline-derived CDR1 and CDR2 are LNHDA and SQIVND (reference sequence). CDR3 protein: CASSINPAETLYF. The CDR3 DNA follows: TGTGCCAGCAGTATAAACCCTGCAGAAACGCTGTATTTT. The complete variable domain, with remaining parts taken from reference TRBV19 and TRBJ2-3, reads DGGITQSPKYLFRKEGQNVTLSCEQNLNHDAMYWYRQDPGQGLRLIYYSQIVNDFQKGDIAEGYSVSREKKESFPLTVTSAQKNPTAFYLCASSINPAETLYFGPGTRLTVL.

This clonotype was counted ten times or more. The CDR3 sequence: CASSFRTGSYNEQFF. Here the CDR3 DNA reads TGCGCCAGCAGCTTCCGGACAGGGTCCTACAATGAGCAGTTCTTC. This chain joins TRBV5-1 and TRBJ2-1; 8 nucleotides match TRBD1. The junction had 2 bases not matched to a gene; V was cut back by 2 bases and J by 1 base. The CDR3 is 15 residues long. Germline CDR1 SGHRS, CDR2 YFSETQ.

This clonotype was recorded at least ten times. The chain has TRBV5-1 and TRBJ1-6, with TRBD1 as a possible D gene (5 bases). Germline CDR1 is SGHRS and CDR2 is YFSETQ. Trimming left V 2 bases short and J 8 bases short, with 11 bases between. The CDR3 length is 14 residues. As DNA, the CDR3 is TGCGCCAGCAGCTTTACCGGGGCCGATTCACCCCTCCACTTT. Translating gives CASSFTGADSPLHF.

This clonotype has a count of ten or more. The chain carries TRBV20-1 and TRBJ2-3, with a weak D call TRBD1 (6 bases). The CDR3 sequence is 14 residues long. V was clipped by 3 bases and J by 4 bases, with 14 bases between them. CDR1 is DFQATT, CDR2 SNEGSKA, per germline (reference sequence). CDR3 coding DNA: TGCAGTGCTAGTACAGGGTCGGTGGCAGATACGCAGTATTTT. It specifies CSASTGSVADTQYF.

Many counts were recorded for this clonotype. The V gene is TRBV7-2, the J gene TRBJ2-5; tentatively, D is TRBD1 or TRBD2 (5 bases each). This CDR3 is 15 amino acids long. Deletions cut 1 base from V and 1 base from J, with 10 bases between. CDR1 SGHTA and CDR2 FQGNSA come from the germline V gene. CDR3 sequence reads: CASSLGRGLQETQYF. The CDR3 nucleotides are TGTGCCAGCAGCTTAGGACGGGGCCTCCAAGAGACCCAGTACTTC.

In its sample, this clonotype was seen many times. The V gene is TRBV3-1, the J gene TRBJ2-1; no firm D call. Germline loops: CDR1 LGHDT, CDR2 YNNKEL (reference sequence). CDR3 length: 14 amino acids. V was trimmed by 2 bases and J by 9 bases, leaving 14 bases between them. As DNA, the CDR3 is TGTGCCAGCAGCCAATCCCCGAGGTCAGCTGAGCAGTTCTTC. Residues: CASSQSPRSAEQFF.

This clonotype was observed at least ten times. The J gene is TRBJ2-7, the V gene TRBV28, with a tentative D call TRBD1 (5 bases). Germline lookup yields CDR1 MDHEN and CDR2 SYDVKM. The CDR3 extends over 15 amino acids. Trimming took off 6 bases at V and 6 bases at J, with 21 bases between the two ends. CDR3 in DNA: TGTGCCAGCAGCCCCCCGCGGCAGGGTGAGCCCGAGCAGTACTTC. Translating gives CASSPPRQGEPEQYF.

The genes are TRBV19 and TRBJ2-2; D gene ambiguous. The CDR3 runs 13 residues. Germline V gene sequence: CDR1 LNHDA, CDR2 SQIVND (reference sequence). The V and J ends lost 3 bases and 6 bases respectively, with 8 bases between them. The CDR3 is CASSIGQAGELFF. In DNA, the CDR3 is TGTGCCAGTAGTATCGGTCAGGCCGGGGAGCTGTTTTTT. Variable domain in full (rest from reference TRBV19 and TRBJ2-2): DGGITQSPKYLFRKEGQNVTLSCEQNLNHDAMYWYRQDPGQGLRLIYYSQIVNDFQKGDIAEGYSVSREKKESFPLTVTSAQKNPTAFYLCASSIGQAGELFFGEGSRLTVL.

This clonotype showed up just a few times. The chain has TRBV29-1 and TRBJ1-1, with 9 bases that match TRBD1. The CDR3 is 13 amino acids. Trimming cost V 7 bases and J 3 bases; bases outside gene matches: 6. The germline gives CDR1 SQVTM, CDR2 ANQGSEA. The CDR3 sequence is CSAATGGDTEAFF. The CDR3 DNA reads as TGCAGCGCCGCGACAGGGGGGGACACTGAAGCTTTCTTT.

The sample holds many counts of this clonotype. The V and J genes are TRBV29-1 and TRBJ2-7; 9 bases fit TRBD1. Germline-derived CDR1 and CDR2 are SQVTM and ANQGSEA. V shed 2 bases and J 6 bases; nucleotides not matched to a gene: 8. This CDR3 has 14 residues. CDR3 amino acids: CSVEPGQGRSEQYF. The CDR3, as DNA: TGCAGCGTTGAACCCGGACAGGGGAGGAGCGAGCAGTACTTC.

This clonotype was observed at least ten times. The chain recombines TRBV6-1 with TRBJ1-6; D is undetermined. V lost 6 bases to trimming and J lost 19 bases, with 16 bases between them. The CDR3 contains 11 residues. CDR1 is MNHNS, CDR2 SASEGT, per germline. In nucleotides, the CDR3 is TGTGCCAGCAGAGTTACTAACCCTTATCACTTT. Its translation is CASRVTNPYHF.

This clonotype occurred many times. The CDR3 region has the DNA TGTGCCAGCAGCTCCCGGGCCCAAGAGACCCAGTACTTC. Protein sequence: CASSSRAQETQYF. The V call is TRBV7-6, the J call TRBJ2-5; D gene ambiguous. Germline CDR1 SGHVS, CDR2 FNYEAQ. This CDR3 region has 13 residues. V lost 4 bases, J lost 1 base, and 7 bases lay in between. Combining the CDR3 with reference TRBV7-6 and TRBJ2-5 gives the whole variable domain GAGVSQSPRYKVTKRGQDVALRCDPISGHVSLYWYRQALGQGPEFLTYFNYEAQQDKSGLPNDRFSAERPEGSISTLTIQRTEQRDSAMYRCASSSRAQETQYFGPGTRLLVL.

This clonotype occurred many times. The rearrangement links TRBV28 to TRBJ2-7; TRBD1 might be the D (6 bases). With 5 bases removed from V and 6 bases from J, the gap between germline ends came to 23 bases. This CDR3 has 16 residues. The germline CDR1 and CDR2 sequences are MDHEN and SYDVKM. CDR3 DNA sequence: TGTGCCAGCAGTACCGGGACATTGAGAATAAGTGGCGAGCAGTACTTC. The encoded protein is CASSTGTLRISGEQYF.

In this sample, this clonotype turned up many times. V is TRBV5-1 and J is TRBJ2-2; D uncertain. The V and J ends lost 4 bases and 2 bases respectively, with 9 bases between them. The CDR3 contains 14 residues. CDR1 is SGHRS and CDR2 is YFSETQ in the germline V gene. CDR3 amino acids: CASSPQSNTGELFF. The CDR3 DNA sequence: TGCGCCAGCAGCCCTCAGAGCAACACCGGGGAGCTGTTTTTT.

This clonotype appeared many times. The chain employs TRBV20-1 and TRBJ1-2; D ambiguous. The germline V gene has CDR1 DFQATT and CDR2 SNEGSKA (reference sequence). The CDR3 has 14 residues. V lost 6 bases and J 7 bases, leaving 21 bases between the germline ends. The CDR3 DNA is TGCAGTGCGGCGAGGGATGACGGTCCGAGTGGCTACACCTTC. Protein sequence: CSAARDDGPSGYTF.

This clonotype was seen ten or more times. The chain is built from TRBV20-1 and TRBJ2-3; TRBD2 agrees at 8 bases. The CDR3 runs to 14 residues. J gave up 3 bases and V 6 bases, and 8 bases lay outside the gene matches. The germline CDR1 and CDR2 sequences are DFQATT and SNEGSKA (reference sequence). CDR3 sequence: CSAIRGGRTDTQYF. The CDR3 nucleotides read TGCAGTGCAATACGGGGGGGCCGGACAGATACGCAGTATTTT.

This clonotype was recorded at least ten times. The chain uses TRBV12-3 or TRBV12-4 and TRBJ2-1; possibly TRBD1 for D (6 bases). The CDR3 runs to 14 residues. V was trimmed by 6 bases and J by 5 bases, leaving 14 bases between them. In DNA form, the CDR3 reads TGTGCCAGCAGCAGTAGTGGACAGAACAATGAGCAGTTCTTC. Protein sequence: CASSSSGQNNEQFF.

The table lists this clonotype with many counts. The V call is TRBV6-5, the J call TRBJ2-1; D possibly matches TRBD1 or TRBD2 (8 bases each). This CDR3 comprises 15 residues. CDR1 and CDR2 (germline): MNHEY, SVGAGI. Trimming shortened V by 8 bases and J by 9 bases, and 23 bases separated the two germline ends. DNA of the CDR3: TGTGCCAGCTATACAGGGGGACTAGGTTTTGGTGAGCAGTTCTTC. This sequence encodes CASYTGGLGFGEQFF.

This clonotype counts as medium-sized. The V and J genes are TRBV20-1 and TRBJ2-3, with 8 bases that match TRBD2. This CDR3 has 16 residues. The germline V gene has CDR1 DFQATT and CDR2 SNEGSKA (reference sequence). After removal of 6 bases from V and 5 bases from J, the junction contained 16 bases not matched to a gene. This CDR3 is CSAPPVERELLDTQYF. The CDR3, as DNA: TGCAGTGCCCCCCCAGTAGAGCGGGAGTTACTAGATACGCAGTATTTT.

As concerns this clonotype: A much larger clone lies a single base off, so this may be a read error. This chain's CDR3 is CSARDLLSEVFF. DNA for the CDR3: TGCAGTGCTAGAGATCTACTATCTGAAGTTTTCTTT. V usage is TRBV20-1 and J usage is TRBJ1-1; D gene ambiguous. This CDR3 is 12 amino acids long. Germline V gene lookup returns CDR1 DFQATT and CDR2 SNEGSKA (reference sequence).

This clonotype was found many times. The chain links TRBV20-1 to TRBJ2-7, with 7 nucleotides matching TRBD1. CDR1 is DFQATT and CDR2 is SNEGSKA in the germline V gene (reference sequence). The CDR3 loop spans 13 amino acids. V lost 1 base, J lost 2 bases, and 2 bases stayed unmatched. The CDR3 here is CSARGQGAYEQYF. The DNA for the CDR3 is TGCAGTGCTAGAGGGCAGGGGGCCTACGAGCAGTACTTC.

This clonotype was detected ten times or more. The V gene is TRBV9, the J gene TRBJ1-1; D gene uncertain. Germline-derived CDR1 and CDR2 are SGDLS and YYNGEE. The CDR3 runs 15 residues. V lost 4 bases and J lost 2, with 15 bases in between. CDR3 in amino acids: CASSLGVTINTEAFF. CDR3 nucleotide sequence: TGTGCCAGCAGCTTAGGAGTGACTATCAACACTGAAGCTTTCTTT.